This is a list of T cell receptor beta chains from one sample in a study of STAT5B mutations in CD4+ large granular lymphocyte leukemia. Produced via immunoSEQ multiplex PCR; TCRdb's table is partial and in-frame only. Among about 30,000 clones listed, roughly 77% were seen once. Sequences were obtained from CD4+ T cells from blood buffy coats. The receptor set was obtained from a human donor in good health. CDR3s include the opening cysteine and the closing phenylalanine or tryptophan. Some rows mark clone size as missing; the rest say once, few, many or name a class of expanded clone.

v_call,clone_size,cdr3_aa
TRBV10-1,.,CASSDGVSGELFF
TRBV27,few,CASNNPNTGELFF
TRBV5-1,few,CATNQGLVNTEAFF
TRBV5-8,.,CASSWGSDRGSYGYTF
TRBV5-1,.,CASRPSGRAQYF
TRBV10-1,.,CASREDRGGNQPQHF
TRBV27,.,CASSRAGPGLDVIGSTDTQYF
TRBV19,.,CASSMGMGTDTQYF
TRBV7-8,few,CASSLRTSYNEQFF
TRBV28,.,CASSLGQNTGELFF
TRBV5-5,.,CASSLAGINTDTQYF
TRBV6-5,medium-sized,CASSGRANYGYTF
TRBV29-1,.,CSVETAVCNSPLHF
TRBV29-1,.,CSVRAGTRGAFSEKLFF
TRBV6-1,few,CASSETRVPRETQYF
TRBV5-4,once,CASSPILAGGQETQYF
TRBV28,few,CASSPIRLAGELEQYF
TRBV5-4,.,CASRADLSGFGSPLHF
TRBV28,.,CASSLEGAVKNIQYF
TRBV28,once,CASRLAGGLSNEQFF
TRBV4-3,.,CASSLRGDQPQHF
TRBV10-3,few,CAIKRDSNQPQHF
TRBV14,.,CASSPTGNSPLHF
TRBV7-9,.,CASSLTQGTSGRGTYEQYF
TRBV28,.,CASSSGDRLYEQYF
TRBV4-3,.,CASSPQPRTSRSSSYNSPLHF
TRBV7-6,.,CASSLAPPGQGQGSGANVLTF
TRBV10-3,.,CAISVGGANTGELFF
TRBV27,.,CASSRSTGWSTDTQYF
TRBV9,.,CASSVAPGEGYEQYF
TRBV19,.,CASSLGLAGVETQYF
TRBV10-3,once,CAIAGGAYNEQFF
TRBV6-1,.,CASSASPGQQVFSGNTIYF
TRBV10-1,.,CASSDSTDTQYF
TRBV19,few,CASSIDRGKGRPLHF
TRBV11-2,.,CASSLRIQTDTQYF
TRBV4-1,.,CASSQGYGLGTDTQYF
TRBV28,few,CASSLLGGNQPQHF
TRBV6-5,.,CASSLSPGTGDDEQYF
TRBV18,.,CASSRDRSFGEPQHF
TRBV19,.,CASSLRTSGRVRKYNEQFF
TRBV7-8,.,CASSTPADRSTDTQYF
TRBV23-1,.,CASSQFGWAQDGYTF
TRBV6-6,.,CASSSPTSGSTYEQYF
TRBV7-9,.,CASSLGSGIVNEQFF
TRBV5-1,.,CASSDARDTLF
TRBV15,few,CATSRGLRGTSYNEQFF
TRBV6-1,.,CASRSDRDSHGYTF
TRBV18,.,CASSPQGGQALSPLHF
TRBV7-2,.,CASSLGRLAWDTQYF
TRBV19,.,CASRIAGVGTGELFF
TRBV12-5,once,CASGSGLGTDTQYF
TRBV5-4,.,CASSPGQNRSYEQYF
TRBV14,.,CASSQDLGSLNEQFF
TRBV10-3,few,CAISDERSGYTF
TRBV30,once,CAWIRTPNTGELFF
TRBV7-8,.,CASSLDRRDTQYF